Presented here are 6 T cell receptor beta chains from one specimen sequenced in a study of response to subunit inactivated influenza vaccine (dated by TCRdb to between 2018 and 2020). Library prep was done by RT-PCR. The instrument given in TCRdb is Illumina HiSeq 2500. Clones were called with MiXCR by TCRdb after fastp trimmed the public reads at Q25, and only in-frame beta chains were retained. CDR3 protein sequences are deduplicated, and each keeps its most common genes and DNA. The sample profile shows roughly 760,000 distinct CDR3 sequences; around 20% of them were found once. Roughly 10% of the sample is taken by the ten largest. This sample comprised PBMCs from blood, obtained 5 days after vaccination. Receptor source: a man aged 45-65 years who received an inactivated influenza vaccine. Donor details come from another sample of the same person, matched by shared clones.

J is TRBJ2-7 and V is TRBV7-2; TRBD2 agrees at 10 bases. Germline lookup yields CDR1 SGHTA and CDR2 FQGNSA. The CDR3 sequence is 15 residues long. Unmatched junction bases numbered 6, after V lost 4 bases and J lost 3 bases. CDR3 in DNA: TGTGCCAGCAGCTCCTGGACTAGCGGAAACTACGAGCAGTACTTC. Translated, it gives CASSSWTSGNYEQYF.

This sequence joins TRBV7-3 and TRBJ2-5; a weak D match, TRBD1 (5 bases). The length of the CDR3 is 15 residues. V was pared by 1 base and J by 1 base, with 10 bases between. Germline V gene lookup returns CDR1 SGHTA and CDR2 FQGTGA. The CDR3 nucleotides are TGTGCCAGCAGCTTAAGCCCAGGGCCCCAAGAGACCCAGTACTTC. Amino acids: CASSLSPGPQETQYF.

The chain combines TRBV9 with TRBJ2-2; D call uncertain. Per germline, CDR1 SGDLS and CDR2 YYNGEE. V lost 0 bases to trimming and J lost 5 bases, with 5 bases between them. The CDR3 length is 13 residues. The CDR3 spells CASSVGRTGELFF. In nucleotides, the CDR3 is TGTGCCAGCAGCGTAGGTCGTACCGGGGAGCTGTTTTTT.

This clonotype was detected a few times. The J gene is TRBJ2-7, the V gene TRBV19, with TRBD2 matching over 8 bases. Trimming removed 6 bases from V and 2 bases from J; junction bases left unmatched: 9. Per germline, CDR1 LNHDA and CDR2 SQIVND (reference sequence). There are 15 residues in the CDR3. In DNA, the CDR3 is TGTGCCAGTAGGAATCGACTAGCGAATGCCTACGAGCAGTACTTC. It codes for CASRNRLANAYEQYF.

This chain links TRBV27 with TRBJ2-1; 8 bases are shared with TRBD2. With 3 bases clipped from V and 8 bases from J, the junction kept 6 bases outside the gene matches. From germline, CDR1 is MNHEY and CDR2 SMNVEV (reference sequence). The CDR3 spans 14 residues. The CDR3 reads CASSFSGGAYEQFF. CDR3 DNA: TGTGCCAGCAGTTTTTCGGGGGGGGCGTATGAGCAGTTCTTC.

This clonotype turned up a few times. The chain joins TRBV7-2 to TRBJ2-3, with 7 bases matching TRBD1. Germline lookup yields CDR1 SGHTA and CDR2 FQGNSA. The CDR3 has 16 residues. V gave up 6 bases and J gave up 1 base; unmatched junction bases: 10. The CDR3 nucleotides are TGTGCCAGCAGTCCAAGGTGGCAGGGGGGCACAGATACGCAGTATTTT. Amino acids: CASSPRWQGGTDTQYF. Variable domain in full (rest from reference TRBV7-2 and TRBJ2-3): GAGVSQSPSNKVTEKGKDVELRCDPISGHTALYWYRQSLGQGLEFLIYFQGNSAPDKSGLPSDRFSAERTGGSVSTLTIQRTQQEDSAVYLCASSPRWQGGTDTQYFGPGTRLTVL.